This entry lists 2 T cell receptor beta chains sequenced from one sample in a study of cytomegalovirus exposure and HLA in healthy donors. The assay was immunoSEQ multiplex PCR, and TCRdb's table has in-frame clones only and misses some. The sample shows tens of thousands of clones, roughly 93% of them seen only once. Sample: PBMCs. The receptors were sampled from a woman aged 18 to 35 in good health and CMV-seronegative.

This sequence joins TRBV2 and TRBJ1-1, with D unresolved. CDR3 length: 12 residues. Germline V gene lookup returns CDR1 SNHLY and CDR2 FYNNEI. V lost 7 bases to trimming and J lost 1 base, with 7 bases between them. CDR3 residues: CASNRRNTEAFF. CDR3 bases: TGTGCCAGCAACAGAAGGAACACTGAAGCTTTCTTT.

This rearrangement joins TRBV11-1 to TRBJ1-1; D remains unclear. This CDR3 is 13 amino acids long. V dropped 8 bases and J dropped 5 bases, with 15 bases sitting between them. Per germline, CDR1 SGHAT and CDR2 FQDESV (reference sequence). The CDR3 spells CASVDGRETEAFF. Here the CDR3 DNA reads TGTGCCAGCGTCGATGGCCGGGAGACTGAAGCTTTCTTT.